This record looks at one T cell receptor (beta chain) sequence and its context. These data come from a study of T cell responses to AZD1222 COVID-19 vaccine. The V gene end was trimmed by 2 bases and the J gene end by 6 bases; junction bases not matched to a gene: 6. The CDR3 extends over 14 amino acids. CDR1 is KGHSH, CDR2 LQKENI, per germline. The table came from immunoSEQ multiplex PCR; TCRdb's copy has only in-frame clones and leaves some out. In the table there are 130,000 to 150,000 clones, around 86% of which are singletons. The origin of this receptor is an adult in good health. The V and J genes are TRBV18 and TRBJ1-2, with 7 positions matching TRBD1. The sequencing here drew on peripheral blood, taken on day 0 of MenACWY control vaccination. The CDR3: CASSPTLQGDGYTF. DNA for the CDR3: TGTGCCAGCTCACCAACTCTTCAGGGGGATGGCTACACCTTC.